The entry below gives a single T cell receptor beta chain sequence along with its context. Participants were aged 18 to 89 years, lived in under 25 US areas, and enrolled virtually. Which cohort a participant joined came from the clinical history participants gave. Two negative PCRs, clearance, or symptom resolution had been documented for recovered Cohort 3 donors. Produced via immunoSEQ multiplex PCR; TCRdb's table is partial and in-frame only. The table includes about 300,000 clones, around 85% detected once. The sample comes from a study of blood T cell repertoires in COVID-19. In the study overall: The analysed material was cDNA or gDNA that came from T cells, B-cell-depleted T cells, or PBMCs.

The CDR3 sequence is 16 residues long. Deletions cut 2 bases from V and 5 bases from J, with 16 bases between. CDR1 and CDR2 from the germline V gene are SNHLY and FYNNEI. This receptor was identified in a woman aged 45-65 years who had recovered from COVID-19. Sequencing was carried out using PBMCs or T cells enriched from blood (not recorded which). This chain links TRBV2 with TRBJ2-1; D unresolved. The CDR3 DNA sequence: TGTGCCAGCAGTGAAAGCGCGTTTTCTGCGAACAATGAGCAGTTCTTC. It yields the protein CASSESAFSANNEQFF.